This T cell receptor beta chain appears in the sequencing data of a study of CD4 T cell repertoires in COVID-19 (dated by TCRdb to 2020 to 2023). Describing the broader study: For cross-reactivity analysis, CFSE-low cells were expanded with IL-2 for around 11 days and were then relabeled and restimulated with spike proteins from other coronaviruses. Naturally processed CD4+ T cell responses to SARS-CoV-2 spike and nucleoprotein were characterized in COVID-19-recovered individuals, and clonal composition was assessed by TCR Vbeta sequencing. TCR Vbeta repertoire analysis of SARS-CoV-2-reactive T cells was conducted at the subset level in a few recovered individuals.

As to this clone: This clone's antigen is unknown. Base-call qualities are not available, and no considerably larger clone is one nucleotide away.

From its cysteine to its phenylalanine, the CDR3 spans 17 amino acids. Only the CDR3 part of the read is kept: 51 bases, read in frame from the first base. V loses 0 bases at its end and J loses 1 base; junction bases beyond the gene matches: 6. From the germline V gene (reference sequence), CDR1 is LGHDT and CDR2 is YNNKEL. Study-wide findings and limitations: Between 7 and 25% of SARS-CoV-2 clonotypes were also detected in SARS-CoV and/or HKU1 spike-stimulated secondary cultures, consistent with cross-reactivity. Two or all three memory subsets shared several of the most expanded SARS-CoV-2-reactive clonotypes, which suggests intraclonal diversification.

What this sample's time point label stands for: sample from a COVID-19-recovered individual after infection. Donors were patients who had recovered from mild-to-severe COVID-19. Memory T cell samples that were not cultured went straight to sequencing right after ex vivo isolation. From peripheral blood mononuclear cells, the researchers isolated CD4+ total memory, central memory, effector memory and circulating T follicular helper cells. To prepare the library, the immunoSEQ multiplex PCR assay was applied. Turning to the authors' computational methods: The Chao-Jaccard similarity index and the number of shared clonotypes were used to measure repertoire overlap between subsets. TCRdb mirrors the immuneACCESS table, restricted to in-frame sequences. Some clones are absent from its copies; in checked studies, under half trace to an unresolved V gene, and the reason for the others is unknown. The DNA was the basis for D and trimming; V, J and clone size are from that table. The table for this sample lists some 80,000 clones; 83% of them were counted only once. The ten biggest clones cover roughly 0.5% of the sample.

Sequenced here: CD4+ T cells from peripheral blood, sampled after recovery from COVID-19. The sequence joins TRBV3-1 (or the pseudogene TRBV3-2) to TRBJ2-5; TRBD2 lines up with 9 middle nucleotides. This receptor was taken from a human donor who had COVID-19. The sequenced DNA: TGTGCCAGCAGCCAAGATCTCCTAGCGGGGTCCCAAGAGACCCAGTACTTC. This gives the protein CASSQDLLAGSQETQYF.